Listed below are T cell receptor beta chains from one sample, sequenced in a study of cytomegalovirus exposure and HLA in healthy donors. The repertoire was sequenced with immunoSEQ multiplex PCR; TCRdb's copy has only in-frame clones and lacks some. The table records some 59,000 clones, over 85% of them present only once. Sequencing was done on a sample of PBMCs. The receptors originated from a woman younger than 30 in good health and CMV-seropositive. CDR3s include the opening cysteine and the closing phenylalanine or tryptophan. The D gene is left open where the match is weak.

v_gene	j_gene	d_gene	CDR3aa
TRBV19	TRBJ2-1	-	CASATSPPYNEQFF
TRBV6-6	TRBJ2-7	-	CASTDGARGNSYEQYF
TRBV12-5	TRBJ2-7	-	CASAPDTNSYEQYF
TRBV10-3	TRBJ1-1	TRBD1	CAISGQGQVDTEAFF
TRBV11-2	TRBJ2-1	-	CASSLDLTGLGTKGEQFF
TRBV30	TRBJ2-5	-	CAWSRVREETQYF
TRBV9	TRBJ2-1	TRBD2	CASSVGTSGGLQFF
TRBV19	TRBJ1-1	TRBD1	CASRSRGKTEAFF
TRBV28	TRBJ2-7	-	CASSPSHGPHEQYF
TRBV4-2	TRBJ1-3	-	CASSQEGRGGTGNTIYF
TRBV6-5	TRBJ1-5	TRBD1	CASRQGSNQPQHF
TRBV19	TRBJ1-1	TRBD1	CASSYRTGNTEAFF
TRBV6-5	TRBJ2-1	-	CASSYGGGGAHNEQFF
TRBV28	TRBJ2-5	-	CASCKESFSGKTQYF
TRBV19	TRBJ2-5	-	CASSTPITDRSETQYF
TRBV10-3	TRBJ1-2	-	CAITNLTGGRGYGYTF
TRBV7-9	TRBJ2-7	-	CASSPQGAGDSWYEQYF
TRBV5-4	TRBJ1-6	-	CASSTYRQGADSPLHF
TRBV7-2	TRBJ1-5	-	CASSLRGDQPQHF
TRBV5-5	TRBJ1-5	-	CASSSTGSRNQPQHF
TRBV6-5	TRBJ2-5	TRBD2	CASSLGGLKTQYF
TRBV9	TRBJ2-6	-	CASSGRDTGANVLTF
TRBV10-3	TRBJ2-1	-	CAIREQVNHEQFF
TRBV6-1	TRBJ2-7	-	CASSEARQDKYF
TRBV23-1	TRBJ2-7	-	CASSQQGWEQYF
TRBV5-1	TRBJ2-5	TRBD1	CASSPNRGPQETQYF